The subject of this entry is one T cell receptor beta chain. The data originate from a study of shared T cell receptors in the human thymus. Germline V lookup: CDR1 ENHRY, CDR2 SYGVKD. V shed 5 bases and J 6 bases; nucleotides not matched to a gene: 2. The CDR3 extends over 14 amino acids. The data were produced by immunoSEQ multiplex PCR, yet TCRdb's version contains in-frame clones alone and is incomplete. The table records about 660,000 clones, around 87% of them present only once. This same sample was also taken into another study, of human thymus T cells. From that report: The source of the thymus tissue was resections taken during corrective heart surgery. Gene usage for V and J segments appeared biased in thymic and blood repertoires. Related reports documented highly overlapping thymic repertoires among unrelated individuals.

The TCR was taken from a boy in the first two years of life with a congenital heart defect. The V gene is TRBV10-3, the J gene TRBJ2-3; 13 bases map to TRBD2. The sequenced material came from thymocytes. The CDR3 spells CAISPTSGRDTQYF. CDR3 nucleotide sequence: TGTGCCATCAGTCCGACTAGCGGGAGGGATACGCAGTATTTT.